The rows below give T cell receptor beta chains drawn from one sample of a study of T cells in Graves' hyperthyroidism and ophthalmopathy. TCRdb fed the multiplex PCR reads into MiXCR, producing one record per CDR3 protein. The top ten clones hold about 70% of a sample with a few hundred thousand distinct CDR3 sequences, roughly 25% of them seen once. Sequenced material: blood. Receptor source: a man aged 50-60 years with Graves' hyperthyroidism. Both conserved end residues are part of each CDR3. D genes are given only for firm matches. Not all rows give a size; the values are once, few, many and, for expanded clones, a class.

TRBJ2-1 TRBD2 TRBV7-3 few CASSFEAGEGEQFF TGTGCCAGCAGCTTCGAAGCGGGAGAGGGTGAGCAGTTCTTC
TRBJ2-7 TRBD2 TRBV30 - CAWSRGGMNEQYF TGTGCCTGGAGTAGGGGAGGGATGAACGAGCAGTACTTC
TRBJ1-1 - TRBV28 many CASSLAIRNTEAFF TGTGCCAGCAGTTTAGCCATTAGGAACACTGAAGCTTTCTTT
TRBJ2-3 TRBD2 TRBV30 - CAWTRLAASTDTQYF TGTGCCTGGACTAGACTAGCGGCCAGCACAGATACGCAGTATTTT
TRBJ1-4 - TRBV28 few CASKWGQAGGKLFF TGTGCCAGCAAGTGGGGTCAGGCCGGGGGAAAACTGTTTTTT
TRBJ2-7 - TRBV6-2/TRBV6-3 few CASSYFSGYEQYF TGTGCCAGCAGTTACTTCAGCGGCTACGAGCAGTACTTC
TRBJ2-1 TRBD2 TRBV6-2/TRBV6-3 few CASSYVYETSGRGSYNEQFF TGTGCCAGCAGTTACGTTTACGAGACTAGCGGGAGAGGGTCCTACAATGAGCAGTTCTTC
TRBJ1-2 TRBD1 TRBV7-9 few CASSPQQGRYTF TGTGCCAGCAGCCCCCAACAGGGGCGCTACACCTTC
TRBJ2-5 - TRBV5-1 - CASKGETQYF TGCGCCAGCAAAGGGGAGACCCAGTACTTC
TRBJ1-2 - TRBV5-1 few CASSEDGDSYGYTF TGCGCCAGCAGCGAGGACGGCGACTCCTATGGCTACACCTTC
TRBJ2-3 - TRBV24-1 - CAAKARETDTQYF TGTGCCGCCAAGGCCCGGGAAACAGATACGCAGTATTTT
TRBJ2-1 TRBD2 TRBV28 many CASSFPMGLAGGYNEQFF TGTGCCAGCAGTTTCCCTATGGGACTAGCGGGAGGGTACAATGAGCAGTTCTTC
TRBJ2-7 TRBD1 TRBV12-3/TRBV12-4 many CASSWGQGPYEQYF TGTGCCAGCAGTTGGGGACAGGGGCCCTACGAGCAGTACTTC
TRBJ2-2 TRBD2 TRBV29-1 - CSVVVAGYAGELFF TGCAGCGTTGTAGTAGCGGGCTACGCTGGGGAGCTGTTTTTT
TRBJ1-1 - TRBV3-1 - CASSRPEYTEAFF TGTGCCAGCAGCCGCCCAGAGTACACTGAAGCTTTCTTT
TRBJ2-2 TRBD2 TRBV12-3/TRBV12-4 few CASSSSGRAGTGELFF TGTGCCAGCAGTTCTAGCGGGAGGGCTGGCACCGGGGAGCTGTTTTTT
TRBJ1-4 TRBD1 TRBV4-1 few CASRAPGQDREKLFF TGCGCCAGCAGGGCCCCGGGACAGGACAGGGAAAAACTGTTTTTT
TRBJ2-3 TRBD2 TRBV28 many CASSPLAGGMTDTQYF TGTGCCAGCAGTCCACTAGCGGGAGGGATGACAGATACGCAGTATTTT
TRBJ2-1 TRBD2 TRBV9 - CASSVASTSGHEQFF TGTGCCAGCAGCGTAGCTTCAACTAGCGGACATGAGCAGTTCTTC
TRBJ1-4 - TRBV5-1 - CASSLTGGGSNEKLFF TGCGCCAGCAGCTTGACGGGGGGCGGGAGTAATGAAAAACTGTTTTTT
TRBJ1-1 - TRBV29-1 many CSGARRITEAFF TGCAGTGGCGCAAGGAGGATTACTGAAGCTTTCTTT
TRBJ1-6 TRBD1 TRBV18 - CASSSGQGLGSPLHF TGTGCCAGCTCATCAGGACAGGGATTGGGTTCACCCCTCCACTTT
TRBJ2-1 TRBD2 TRBV5-6 few CASSLLMSGANEQFF TGTGCCAGCAGCTTGTTAATGAGCGGGGCTAATGAGCAGTTCTTC
TRBJ2-2 - TRBV28 - CASSTAAGELFF TGTGCCAGCAGCACCGCGGCTGGGGAGCTGTTTTTT
TRBJ1-5 - TRBV19 - CASSMKGGHQPQHF TGTGCCAGTAGTATGAAGGGGGGTCATCAGCCCCAGCATTTT
TRBJ1-1 - TRBV12-3/TRBV12-4 many CASSQVVEGTEAFF TGTGCCAGCAGTCAAGTGGTGGAAGGCACTGAAGCTTTCTTT
TRBJ2-7 - TRBV2 few CASSGGGSPYEQYF TGTGCCAGCAGTGGTGGGGGGAGTCCCTACGAGCAGTACTTC
TRBJ2-1 - TRBV29-1 - CSAEGLYNEQFF TGCAGCGCCGAGGGACTGTACAATGAGCAGTTCTTC
TRBJ2-2 TRBD2 TRBV11-3 few CASSASGRAGTGELFF TGTGCCAGCAGCGCGAGCGGGAGGGCCGGCACCGGGGAGCTGTTTTTT
TRBJ2-1 TRBD2 TRBV7-3 - CASSLTFTSGRVSENEQFF TGTGCCAGCAGCTTAACGTTTACTAGCGGGAGGGTATCGGAGAATGAGCAGTTCTTC
TRBJ2-5 TRBD2 TRBV6-1 - CASIEAGRPYF TGTGCCAGCATCGAAGCGGGACGACCCTACTTC
TRBJ2-5 - TRBV13 - CASSLAGEVRQETQYF TGTGCCAGCAGCTTAGCGGGAGAAGTCCGCCAAGAGACCCAGTACTTC
TRBJ2-7 - TRBV7-3 many CASSLIPDSYEQYF TGTGCCAGCAGCTTAATCCCTGACTCCTACGAGCAGTACTTC
TRBJ1-1 - TRBV20-1 - CSASQGIEAFF TGCAGTGCAAGTCAGGGGATTGAAGCTTTCTTT
TRBJ1-1 - TRBV11-2 many CASSFNLPQGSGTEAFF TGTGCCAGCAGCTTTAATTTGCCCCAGGGTTCTGGGACTGAAGCTTTCTTT
TRBJ2-5 - TRBV7-6 many CASSLGHRETQYF TGTGCCAGCAGCTTAGGACATCGAGAGACCCAGTACTTC
TRBJ1-1 - TRBV7-9 once CASSLIGGAEAFF TGTGCCAGCAGCTTAATCGGTGGGGCTGAAGCTTTCTTT
TRBJ2-3 - TRBV11-3 few CASSEQRLTTDTQYF TGTGCCAGCAGCGAGCAGCGTTTGACGACAGATACGCAGTATTTT
TRBJ2-5 TRBD2 TRBV4-2 - CASSQDLREGETQYF TGTGCCAGCAGCCAAGATTTGAGGGAGGGGGAGACCCAGTACTTC
TRBJ2-7 - TRBV5-6 - CASSLWDGTYEQYF TGTGCCAGCAGTTTGTGGGACGGCACCTACGAGCAGTACTTC
TRBJ1-5 - TRBV12-3/TRBV12-4 once CASSLGSQEGQPQHF TGTGCCAGCAGTTTAGGGTCTCAAGAGGGTCAGCCCCAGCATTTT
TRBJ1-1 - TRBV20-1 - CSARDQGRFQAFF TGCAGTGCTAGAGATCAGGGCAGGTTTCAAGCTTTCTTT
TRBJ2-3 TRBD2 TRBV4-1 few CASSPQKQETSGIYADTQYF TGCGCCAGCAGCCCGCAGAAACAAGAGACTAGCGGGATATACGCAGATACGCAGTATTTT
TRBJ2-2 TRBD2 TRBV6-5 - CASSFLGTSGSRFTGELFF TGTGCCAGCAGTTTCTTAGGGACTAGCGGGAGTCGGTTTACCGGGGAGCTGTTTTTT
TRBJ2-3 TRBD2 TRBV6-2/TRBV6-3 few CASSYFWRERTDTQYF TGTGCCAGCAGTTACTTCTGGCGGGAGAGGACAGATACGCAGTATTTT
TRBJ2-1 TRBD1 TRBV2 many CASRPGQGSNEQFF TGTGCCAGCAGGCCGGGACAGGGATCCAATGAGCAGTTCTTC
TRBJ2-1 - TRBV11-3 few CASSLGGLGNEQFF TGTGCCAGCAGCTTAGGTGGCTTGGGGAATGAGCAGTTCTTC
TRBJ2-3 TRBD1 TRBV5-6 few CASSYGTDTDTQYF TGTGCCAGCAGCTACGGGACAGACACAGATACGCAGTATTTT